The 6 T cell receptor beta chains in this list originate from one sample, sequenced in a study of blood T cell repertoires in COVID-19. Profiling relied on immunoSEQ multiplex PCR, and the TCRdb table lists in-frame clones only, not all of them. The table has 310,000 or so clones, 87% seen once. The sample taken for sequencing was PBMCs or T cells enriched from blood (not recorded which). These receptors were obtained from a woman aged 30 to 39 who had recovered from COVID-19.

The genes are TRBV6-5 and TRBJ1-1, with D maybe TRBD1 (5 bases). V gave up 6 bases and J gave up 1 base, with 15 bases separating them. The germline CDR1 and CDR2 sequences are MNHEY and SVGAGI. This CDR3 has 15 amino acids. Written as DNA, the CDR3 is TGTGCCAGCAGAGTATCAGGGATGGGGAACACTGAAGCTTTCTTT. Amino acids: CASRVSGMGNTEAFF.

DNA for the CDR3: TGTGCCAGCAGTGAAGTCGGAGATACGCAGTATTTT. Its protein product is CASSEVGDTQYF. The V and J genes are TRBV6-1 and TRBJ2-3; no firm D call. Trimming left V 1 base short and J 5 bases short, with 4 bases between. The CDR3 covers 12 residues. Germline V gene lookup returns CDR1 MNHNS and CDR2 SASEGT.

This chain joins TRBV4-1 and TRBJ1-1; D is perhaps TRBD1 (6 bases). CDR1 and CDR2 from the germline V gene are MGHRA and YSYEKL. This CDR3 comprises 14 residues. The germline V and J ends were trimmed by 6 bases and 4 bases, with 15 bases remaining between them. The CDR3 region has the DNA TGCGCCAGCAGGGGGGCGCTAAGGGGCACTGAAGCTTTCTTT. It yields the protein CASRGALRGTEAFF.

This clone has only a few counts. The rearrangement uses TRBV30 and TRBJ2-1; possibly TRBD2 for D (6 bases). CDR3 length: 15 amino acids. V was pared by 0 bases and J by 5 bases, with 14 bases between. Germline V gene sequence: CDR1 GTSNPN, CDR2 SVGIG (reference sequence). This chain's CDR3 is CAWSVGGLANNEQFF. The CDR3 region has the DNA TGTGCCTGGAGTGTCGGGGGTCTAGCTAACAATGAGCAGTTCTTC.

This rearrangement joins TRBV4-2 to TRBJ2-5; 9 nucleotides match TRBD2. V was pared by 1 base and J by 2 bases, with 5 bases of the junction left unmatched. Per germline, CDR1 LGHNA and CDR2 YNFKEQ. CDR3 length: 16 amino acids. This CDR3 reads CASSQGAGGRQETQYF. The CDR3 region has the DNA TGTGCCAGCAGCCAAGGGGCGGGGGGGCGGCAAGAGACCCAGTACTTC.

In its sample, this clone was seen a few times. The chain joins TRBV6-5 to TRBJ1-2, with unresolved D. Germline assignment: CDR1 MNHEY and CDR2 SVGAGI. The length of the CDR3 is 14 residues. V was cut by 11 bases and J by 7 bases, with 23 bases left in between. The CDR3 bases are TGTGCCGCGATCAATTTACAGACCCTCTCTGGCTACACCTTC. Residues: CAAINLQTLSGYTF.